This T cell receptor beta chain was recovered during a study of CD8 T cells in ankylosing spondylitis. The CDR3 has 13 residues. Germline CDR1 and CDR2: LNHNV and YYDKDF (reference sequence). V was trimmed by 0 bases and J by 4 bases, leaving 6 bases between them. Regarding the study as a whole: Disease-linked clones, CD8+, were relatively rare in peripheral blood. According to the report, clones linked to the disease were significantly enriched in matched synovial fluid samples taken from ankylosing spondylitis patients. A motif in TCR beta, a set of 8 or 9 highly homologous variants, appeared characteristic of ankylosing spondylitis blood.

Turning to this clonotype: Its antigen is as yet unknown.

By quantitative 5'-RACE with molecular barcodes, the TCR beta libraries were made. TCRdb reprocessed the 5' RACE reads with MiXCR, giving one entry per CDR3 protein. The profile shows more than 100,000 distinct CDR3 sequences, approximately 17% of them singletons. The source of this sequence is a male donor with ankylosing spondylitis. The V and J genes are TRBV15 and TRBJ2-5, with D perhaps TRBD1 (6 bases). The sequencing sample was made of blood, either unsorted or a sorted T cell fraction (not recorded which). Here the CDR3 DNA reads TGTGCCACCAGCAGAGAACAGGGAGAGACCCAGTACTTC. Translation gives CATSREQGETQYF.